This TCR beta chain was retrieved from a study of metastatic and nonmetastatic thyroid tumors (dated by TCRdb to 2019 to 2021). In the study overall: Repertoires were compared across peripheral blood and tumor or nodule tissue samples from malignant and benign thyroid patients.

A word on this clone: The specificity of this receptor is unknown. A much larger clone lies one base from this, so it may be a read error. Other DNA sequences in this specimen translate into the identical CDR3.

The library came from PCR. Sequencing instrument: Illumina HiSeq 4000. High-throughput sequencing was used to profile the TCR beta-chain CDR3 region of every patient. The paper's data handling went like this. A classifier to discriminate distant-metastatic papillary thyroid cancer patients was built from CDR3 differences across clinicopathological groups. The Shannon index was used to assess repertoire diversity, and the Morisita-Horn index was used to assess tumor-blood repertoire similarity. TCRdb took the public reads, trimmed them with fastp at Q25, ran MiXCR for clone calling and kept in-frame beta chains. The V and J calls shown here were made by TCRdb, not taken from the authors' results. The sample records about 39,000 clones, approximately 20% of which are singletons. The leading ten clones occupy around 19% of the sample. Measured from the cysteine to the phenylalanine, the CDR3 is 17 residues long. Solely the CDR3 DNA is kept, with 51 bases framed from the first base. Germline trimming: 0 bases from V, 7 bases from J; junction bases outside gene matches: 11. CDR1 and CDR2 were assigned from the germline V gene (reference sequence) as SGHNT and YYREEE.

Before undergoing thyroid surgery, none of the patients had been given any kind of treatment. The study retrospectively analysed patient clinical samples collected from 2012 to 2018 using T-cell receptor beta sequencing. What the authors observed across the whole study: TCR beta diversity was reported as significantly higher in malignant tumors than in benign nodules, in both blood and tumor samples.

Recombination linked TRBV5-4 to TRBJ2-1, and 9 junctional nucleotides match TRBD2. This receptor was obtained from a female donor with papillary thyroid cancer or a benign thyroid nodule (not recorded which). Some clones in this sample may be carry-over from other donors' samples. The sample was blood. The nucleotide sequence reads TGTGCCAGCAGCTTGGGTTATGCGGGAGGGCCTCGGAATGAGCAGTTCTTC. This yields the protein CASSLGYAGGPRNEQFF.